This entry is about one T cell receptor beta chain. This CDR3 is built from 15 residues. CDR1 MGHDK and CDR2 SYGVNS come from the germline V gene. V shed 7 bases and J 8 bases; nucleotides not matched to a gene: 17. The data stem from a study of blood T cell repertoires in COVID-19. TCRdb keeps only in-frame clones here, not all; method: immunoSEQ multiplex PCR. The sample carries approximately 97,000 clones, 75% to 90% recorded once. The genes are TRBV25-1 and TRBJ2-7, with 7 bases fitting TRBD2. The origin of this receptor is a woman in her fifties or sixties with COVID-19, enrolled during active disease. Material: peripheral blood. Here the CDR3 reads CASKNQGLTTPQQYF. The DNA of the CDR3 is TGTGCCAGCAAAAACCAGGGACTAACAACTCCTCAGCAGTACTTC.